This record looks at one TCR beta chain sequence and its context. Germline values: CDR1 SGHTA, CDR2 FQGNSA. Trimming stripped 1 base from V and 9 bases from J, with 10 bases between. CDR3 length: 13 amino acids. TCRdb keeps only in-frame clones here, not all; method: immunoSEQ multiplex PCR. The data contain over 350,000 clones, 70% to 90% of them singletons. The data derive from a study of blood T cell repertoires in COVID-19. Across the whole study: The analysed material was cDNA or gDNA that came from T cells, B-cell-depleted T cells, or PBMCs.

The origin of this receptor is a woman aged 18-29 years with acute COVID-19. The sequenced sample was PBMCs or T cells enriched from blood (not recorded which). J is TRBJ2-1 and V is TRBV7-2, with D maybe TRBD2 (5 bases). CDR3 bases: TGTGCCAGCAGCTTAGATCGGGGTGGTGAGCAGTTCTTC. Protein product: CASSLDRGGEQFF.